This is a list of T cell receptor beta chains from one sample in a study of OX40 agonist ivuxolimab in advanced cancers. Only in-frame clones appear in the TCRdb table, and some are missing; sequencing was by immunoSEQ multiplex PCR. The table lists 25,000 to 35,000 clones, about 89% of them singletons, with roughly a tenth in the top ten. This specimen was CD4+ or CD8+ T cells sorted from blood, taken in a trial of the OX40 agonist ivuxolimab. These receptors were collected from an adult with an advanced solid tumor such as melanoma, head and neck, liver or kidney cancer. The CDR3 runs from the conserved cysteine through the conserved F or W. A D gene is named only where the DNA matches it firmly. Clone size is given for some rows only: seen once, a few or many times, or a class if the clone is expanded.

V gene,clone size,J gene,D gene,CDR3 DNA,CDR3 protein
TRBV27,NA,TRBJ2-1,TRBD1,TGTGCCAGCAGTTTGGACAGGGGGTGGAATGAGCAGTTCTTC,CASSLDRGWNEQFF
TRBV10-1,few,TRBJ1-3,NA,TGCGCCAGCAGTGAGTCGCGGCGATTCAGCTCTGGAAACACCATATATTTT,CASSESRRFSSGNTIYF
TRBV7-9,NA,TRBJ1-1,NA,TGTGCCAGCAGCTTATCTTACGGACATAGTGAAGCTTTCTTT,CASSLSYGHSEAFF
TRBV30,NA,TRBJ2-1,TRBD1,TGTGCCTGGGGGACAGGCTTAGGCAATGAGCAGTTCTTC,CAWGTGLGNEQFF
TRBV13,NA,TRBJ1-1,NA,TGTGCCAGCAGCCCCGACCGGGGGGGGACTGAAGCTTTCTTT,CASSPDRGGTEAFF
TRBV6-5,NA,TRBJ1-4,NA,TGTGCCAGCAGTTACAAGGACAACGAAAAACTGTTTTTT,CASSYKDNEKLFF
TRBV28,NA,TRBJ1-1,TRBD1,TGTGCCAGCAGTCCCAGTTATCGACAGGGTTCCATGAACACTGAAGCTTTCTTT,CASSPSYRQGSMNTEAFF
TRBV10-3,NA,TRBJ1-3,NA,TGTGCCATCAGTGAGGGGGGACCTGGAAACACCATATATTTT,CAISEGGPGNTIYF
TRBV30,NA,TRBJ2-5,NA,TGTGCAGGGGCCCAAGAGACCCAGTACTTC,CAGAQETQYF
TRBV10-1,NA,TRBJ2-5,NA,TGCGCCAGCAGTAGGCAGGGGTACCGAGAGACCCAGTACTTC,CASSRQGYRETQYF
TRBV9,NA,TRBJ1-1,TRBD1,TGTGCCAGCAGCAACCTCCAGGGGGCTGAAGCTTTCTTT,CASSNLQGAEAFF
TRBV6-6,NA,TRBJ2-7,NA,TGTGCCAGCAGTTACGTGGAGGGTAGCTCCTACGAGCAGTACTTC,CASSYVEGSSYEQYF
TRBV5-1,NA,TRBJ2-7,NA,TGCGCCAGCAGCCCTATCTGGGACAGCGGGCCCTACGAGCAGTACTTC,CASSPIWDSGPYEQYF
TRBV9,NA,TRBJ2-3,TRBD2,TGTGCCAGCAGCTTCATGACTAGCGGGGGGGCAGATACGCAGTATTTT,CASSFMTSGGADTQYF
TRBV7-2,NA,TRBJ2-7,TRBD1,TGTGCCAGCAGCCGACTCGCACTCGGGACAGGTTCCTACGAGCAGTACTTC,CASSRLALGTGSYEQYF
TRBV7-8,once,TRBJ2-7,NA,TGTGCCAGCAGCTTACCCTTACTAAGGGAGACAGCCTACGAGCAGTACTTC,CASSLPLLRETAYEQYF
TRBV11-3,NA,TRBJ2-1,NA,TGTGCCAGCAGCGGAACCGGGACTCATTACAATGAGCAGTTCTTC,CASSGTGTHYNEQFF
TRBV10-3,NA,TRBJ2-7,NA,TGTGCCATCAGTGAGGGGGCCTACGAGCAGTACTTC,CAISEGAYEQYF
TRBV20-1,NA,TRBJ2-7,NA,TGCAGTGCCTCTGGGCCTGGGGAGCAGTACTTC,CSASGPGEQYF
TRBV6-5,NA,TRBJ2-1,TRBD2,TGTGCCAGCAGTTACGGGGCGGGAGAATACAATGAGCAGTTCTTC,CASSYGAGEYNEQFF
TRBV20-1,NA,TRBJ1-6,NA,TGCAGTCCAAGTGACTCCGGGGTCCTCCACTTT,CSPSDSGVLHF
TRBV13,NA,TRBJ2-1,TRBD2,TGTGCCAGCAGCGCCATAGCGGGAGTCTCCTACAATGAGCAGTTCTTC,CASSAIAGVSYNEQFF
TRBV19,NA,TRBJ1-1,TRBD1,TGTGCCAGTAGTATCGGCAGGGGGACGACTGAAGCTTTCTTT,CASSIGRGTTEAFF
TRBV14,NA,TRBJ2-5,NA,TGTGCCAGCAGCCAAGCCTTACTAGAGACCCAGTACTTC,CASSQALLETQYF
TRBV4-3,NA,TRBJ2-4,TRBD1,TGCGCCAGCAGCCAAGAAGGGTTTGACAGGGGTGATAGAAACATTCAGTACTTC,CASSQEGFDRGDRNIQYF
TRBV7-8,NA,TRBJ2-7,NA,TGTGCCAGCAGCTCCAACGAGGGGGGCTACGAGCAGTACTTC,CASSSNEGGYEQYF
TRBV28,NA,TRBJ2-7,TRBD1,TGTGCCAGCAGTTTCGGACCGGGGACAGCGAAAGCCTACGAGCAGTACTTC,CASSFGPGTAKAYEQYF
TRBV2,NA,TRBJ2-7,TRBD1,TGTGCCAGCAGGCAGGGGGCCCACGAGCAGTACTTC,CASRQGAHEQYF
TRBV7-6,NA,TRBJ2-5,NA,TGTGCCAGCAGCTTAGACCACGGGGGTAGGGAGACCCAGTACTTC,CASSLDHGGRETQYF
TRBV19,NA,TRBJ2-1,TRBD2,TGTGCCAGTAGTATTTTACTAGCGGGAGGAACAAACAATGAGCAGTTCTTC,CASSILLAGGTNNEQFF
TRBV5-8,NA,TRBJ2-7,TRBD1,TGTGCCAGCGGAAGACAGGGGGCTTACGAGCAGTACTTC,CASGRQGAYEQYF
TRBV7-9,NA,TRBJ1-1,TRBD1,TGTGCCAGCAGCTCACCGGGACAGGGGAACACTGAAGCTTTCTTT,CASSSPGQGNTEAFF
TRBV5-6,once,TRBJ1-5,NA,TGTGCCAGCAGCTTTCCTGGGGATATAGTCCAGCATTTT,CASSFPGDIVQHF
TRBV6-1,NA,TRBJ2-1,NA,TGTGCCAGCAGTGAAGACCCGAGCTCCTACAATGAGCAGTTCTTC,CASSEDPSSYNEQFF
TRBV27,NA,TRBJ2-1,NA,TGTGCCACCCACAGGATCCCCTACAATGAGCAGTTCTTC,CATHRIPYNEQFF
TRBV5-4,NA,TRBJ1-4,TRBD1,TGTGCCAGCAGCCTACGGACAGGGGGGAATGAAAAACTGTTTTTT,CASSLRTGGNEKLFF
TRBV7-9,once,TRBJ1-5,TRBD1,TGTGCCAGCAGCGCGGACAGGGGTGGCAATCAGCCCCAGCATTTT,CASSADRGGNQPQHF
TRBV2,NA,TRBJ2-7,TRBD2,TGTGCCAGCAGTGTGCGGCTAGCGGGGGACGAGCAGTACTTC,CASSVRLAGDEQYF
TRBV2,NA,TRBJ2-1,TRBD1,TGTGCCAGCAGTGGGACCGGGACAGGGTTGAATGAGCAGTTCTTC,CASSGTGTGLNEQFF
TRBV2,NA,TRBJ2-3,NA,TGTGCCAGCAAAGTTGTATCGGCTAGCCTAGATACGCAGTATTTT,CASKVVSASLDTQYF
TRBV7-2,NA,TRBJ1-2,NA,TGTGCCAGCAGCTTAGGGGTACGCAGTGCGGATGGCTACACCTTC,CASSLGVRSADGYTF